The 2 T cell receptor beta chains given below trace back to one sample, sequenced in a study of OX40 agonist ivuxolimab in advanced cancers. The protocol was immunoSEQ multiplex PCR, while the TCRdb copy is restricted to in-frame clones and leaves out a portion. The sample lists tens of thousands of clones, roughly nine tenths occurring once. Source: CD4+ or CD8+ T cells sorted from blood, taken in a trial of the OX40 agonist ivuxolimab. All receptors derive from an adult with an advanced solid tumor such as melanoma, head and neck, liver or kidney cancer.

This chain joins TRBV10-3 and TRBJ1-5, with D possibly matching TRBD1 (5 bases). The CDR3 loop spans 13 amino acids. The ends were cut back, 5 bases at V and 7 bases at J, with 12 bases in the middle. Looked up from germline, CDR1 is ENHRY and CDR2 is SYGVKD. CDR3 nucleotide sequence: TGTGCCATCAGTCGTCAACAGGAACAGCCCCAGCATTTT. Protein product: CAISRQQEQPQHF.

In its sample, this clone was seen once. The genes are TRBV11-2 and TRBJ2-7, with D possibly being TRBD2 (6 bases). CDR3 length: 13 residues. The V and J ends lost 3 bases and 6 bases respectively, with 12 bases between them. Looked up from germline, CDR1 is SGHAT and CDR2 is FQNNGV. The chain's CDR3 is CASSFVWDSEQYF. The CDR3 DNA reads as TGTGCCAGCAGCTTCGTTTGGGACTCCGAGCAGTACTTC.